This record concerns one T cell receptor (beta chain) sequence. Its antigen is undetermined. This PCR relied on a set of 60 Vbeta primers and 13 Jbeta primers. Per the authors' pipeline: About 88 million unique TCR beta chains, roughly 11 million of them shared, were counted by a later analysis. TCRdb keeps only in-frame clones here, not all; method: immunoSEQ multiplex PCR. The V and J calls and clone size were taken over from that table, and D and trimming were inferred from the DNA. This sample carries about 140,000 clones, roughly 88% of them seen once, and the ten largest clones take roughly 0.5%. This record comes from a study of cytomegalovirus exposure and HLA in healthy donors. General study points: Using a false discovery rate of 0.05, a later analysis showed that approximately 17,000 TCR beta sequences were associated with HLA alleles.

In germline, CDR1 is MNHEY, CDR2 SMNVEV (reference sequence). The CDR3 is 14 residues long. V lost 4 bases, J lost 5 bases, and 11 bases lay in between. The chain uses TRBV27 and TRBJ2-2; no definite D call. This TCR derives from a woman aged 40 to 50 in good health and CMV-seronegative. Source material: PBMCs. CDR3 sequence reads: CASSYLVRTGELFF. CDR3 DNA sequence: TGTGCCAGCAGTTATCTAGTTAGGACCGGGGAGCTGTTTTTT.